The 3 T cell receptor beta chains below were found in one sample sequenced in a study of preoperative IRX-2 immunotherapy in early breast cancer. Clones were read by immunoSEQ multiplex PCR, and TCRdb kept only the in-frame ones, dropping some. Of some 32,000 clones in the sample, roughly four fifths were seen once. Treatment meaning: preoperative locoregional IRX-2 cytokine immunotherapy. Sample: lymph node tissue, taken from a patient treated with IRX-2 immunotherapy. Receptors originate from a human donor with breast cancer.

The chain has TRBV6-8 and TRBJ2-3; D possibly matches TRBD1 or TRBD2 (5 bases each). V dropped 5 bases and J dropped 10 bases, with 13 bases sitting between them. The germline CDR1 and CDR2 sequences are MNHGY and SAAAGT. The CDR3 is 12 residues long. The CDR3 region is CASSEGRVPQYF. The CDR3 coding sequence is TGTGCCAGCAGTGAGGGCAGGGTTCCGCAGTATTTT.

This clone was detected only a few times. The chain joins TRBV15 to TRBJ2-3; D unclear. This CDR3 is built from 14 residues. Deletions cut 1 base from V and 2 bases from J, with 7 bases between. Germline assignment: CDR1 LNHNV and CDR2 YYDKDF (reference sequence). The CDR3 sequence is CATSRAVPTDTQYF. Written as DNA, the CDR3 is TGTGCCACCAGCAGAGCAGTACCCACAGATACGCAGTATTTT.

This sequence joins TRBV11-3 and TRBJ1-1, with unresolved D. The CDR3 has 15 amino acids. Germline CDR1 reads SGHNT; CDR2 reads YENEEA. V shed 4 bases and J shed 0 bases, with 12 bases lying between them. The CDR3 region is CASSSRTEMNTEAFF. The CDR3 bases are TGTGCCAGCAGCTCCCGGACGGAGATGAACACTGAAGCTTTCTTT. Drawing the rest from reference TRBV11-3 and TRBJ1-1, the complete variable domain is EAGVVQSPRYKIIEKKQPVAFWCNPISGHNTLYWYLQNLGQGPELLIRYENEEAVDDSQLPKDRFSAERLKGVDSTLKIQPAELGDSAVYLCASSSRTEMNTEAFFGQGTRLTVV.